These T cell receptor beta chains were read from a single sample in a study of response to subunit inactivated influenza vaccine. MiXCR, run by TCRdb on the RT-PCR reads, gives a single entry per CDR3 protein. In the table there are 590,000 or so distinct CDR3 sequences, roughly 15% of which are singletons. The sample was PBMCs from blood, taken approximately 15 days before vaccination. The receptors stem from a man between 45 and 60 years old who received an inactivated influenza vaccine. The CDR3 runs from the conserved cysteine through the conserved F or W. A D gene is named only where the DNA matches it firmly. Not all rows give a size; the values are once, few, many and, for expanded clones, a class.

J gene	clone size	D gene	V gene	CDR3 DNA	CDR3 protein
TRBJ2-3	once	TRBD2	TRBV7-9	TGTGCCAGCAGCCTCGGGACTAGCGGGAGGAAGACAGATACGCAGTATTTT	CASSLGTSGRKTDTQYF
TRBJ2-7	few	TRBD2	TRBV4-3	TGCGCCAGCAGCCAAGCTGGGTGGGGGACTAGGGCCTACGAGCAGTACTTC	CASSQAGWGTRAYEQYF
TRBJ2-3	many	TRBD2	TRBV3-1	TGTGCCAGCAGCCAGGACGGACTAGCCTTGTCCCCTTATACGCAGTATTTT	CASSQDGLALSPYTQYF
TRBJ1-5	few	TRBD1	TRBV10-3	TGTGCCATCGGACAGGGGTCGTCTCAGCCCCAGCATTTT	CAIGQGSSQPQHF
TRBJ2-5	few	-	TRBV5-1	TGCGCCAGCAGCTTGGGCCCCGCCGAAGGGAGAGAGACCCAGTACTTC	CASSLGPAEGRETQYF
TRBJ2-1	few	TRBD1	TRBV28	TGTGCCAGCAGTTATTGGGACAGAAATCACAATGAGCAGTTCTTC	CASSYWDRNHNEQFF
TRBJ2-3	-	TRBD2	TRBV7-9	TGTGCCAGCAGCCCGACTAGCGGGAGTCCAATCACAGATACGCAGTATTTT	CASSPTSGSPITDTQYF
TRBJ2-2	few	-	TRBV7-2	TGTGCCAGCAGCCTTACCCCGGGACCGCCGAACACCGGGGAGCTGTTTTTT	CASSLTPGPPNTGELFF
TRBJ2-7	-	TRBD1	TRBV3-1	TGTGCCAGCAGCAGGACAGGGGCGAGTGAGCAGTACTTC	CASSRTGASEQYF
TRBJ1-6	few	TRBD1	TRBV4-3	TGCGCCAGCAGACTGGGGACAGGGAGGGGTTCACCCCTCCACTTT	CASRLGTGRGSPLHF
TRBJ1-5	-	TRBD1	TRBV7-2	TGTGCCAGCAGCTTTCTTTCGGGACAGGATAGCAATCAGCCCCAGCATTTT	CASSFLSGQDSNQPQHF
TRBJ2-2	few	-	TRBV11-1	TGTGCCAGCAGCTTAAACTGGGGCAGACGGGGATCCACCGGGGAGCTGTTTTTT	CASSLNWGRRGSTGELFF
TRBJ2-5	-	-	TRBV6-2/TRBV6-3	TGTGCCAGCAGACCTGACCCAGGGGGGGAGGAGACCCAGTACTTC	CASRPDPGGEETQYF
TRBJ1-2	-	-	TRBV28	TGTGCCAGCAGTTTAGGTGGTCTCAGGGGCGGAACTGGCTACACCTTC	CASSLGGLRGGTGYTF
TRBJ1-1	few	-	TRBV28	TGTGCCAGCAGCAGTTACAGGGAGGGTAACACTGAAGCTTTCTTT	CASSSYREGNTEAFF
TRBJ1-1	many	-	TRBV28	TGTGCCAGCAGTCCCGGAGGGCAGATGAACACTGAAGCTTTCTTT	CASSPGGQMNTEAFF
TRBJ2-3	few	TRBD2	TRBV20-1	TGCAGTGCTCCCCCGACTAGCGGGAGGGCCCGGGGCACAGATACGCAGTATTTT	CSAPPTSGRARGTDTQYF
TRBJ1-1	many	TRBD1	TRBV2	TGTGCCAGCTATTACAGGGGGAACACTGAAGCTTTCTTT	CASYYRGNTEAFF
TRBJ2-5	-	TRBD2	TRBV30	TGTGCCTGGAGTGCCGGGACTAGCGGGATTGGAGAGACCCAGTACTTC	CAWSAGTSGIGETQYF
TRBJ1-1	few	-	TRBV7-2	TGTGCCAGCAGCTTATTAGCAGAGATGAACACTGAAGCTTTCTTT	CASSLLAEMNTEAFF